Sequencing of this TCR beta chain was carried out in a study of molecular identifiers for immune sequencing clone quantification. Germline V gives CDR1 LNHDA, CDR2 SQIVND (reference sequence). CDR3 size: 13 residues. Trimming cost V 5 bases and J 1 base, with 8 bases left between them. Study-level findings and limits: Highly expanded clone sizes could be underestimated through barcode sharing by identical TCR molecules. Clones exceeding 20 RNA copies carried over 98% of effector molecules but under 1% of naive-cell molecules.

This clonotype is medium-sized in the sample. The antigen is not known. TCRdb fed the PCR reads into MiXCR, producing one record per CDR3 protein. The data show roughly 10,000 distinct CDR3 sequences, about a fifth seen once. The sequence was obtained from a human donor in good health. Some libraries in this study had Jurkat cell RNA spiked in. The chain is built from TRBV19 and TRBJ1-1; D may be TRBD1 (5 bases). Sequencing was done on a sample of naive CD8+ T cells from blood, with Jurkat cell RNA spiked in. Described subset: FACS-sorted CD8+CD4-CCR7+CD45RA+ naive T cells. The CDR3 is CASSQDRNTEAFF. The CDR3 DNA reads TGTGCCAGTAGTCAAGACAGGAACACTGAAGCTTTCTTT. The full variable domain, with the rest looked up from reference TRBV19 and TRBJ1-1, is DGGITQSPKYLFRKEGQNVTLSCEQNLNHDAMYWYRQDPGQGLRLIYYSQIVNDFQKGDIAEGYSVSREKKESFPLTVTSAQKNPTAFYLCASSQDRNTEAFFGQGTRLTVV.